Below are 13 T cell receptor beta chains sequenced from a single sample in a study of shared clonotypes between healthy human individuals. The repertoire was sequenced with immunoSEQ multiplex PCR; TCRdb's copy has only in-frame clones and lacks some. Of 2 million to 2.5 million clones listed, 85% to 95% are singletons. The sequencing sample was made of naive CD4+ T cells sorted from blood. Subset meaning: CD45RA+ positively selected. These receptors were obtained from a man younger than 30 in good health.

V is TRBV6-4 and J is TRBJ1-2; tentatively, D is TRBD1 (5 bases). There are 14 residues in the CDR3. Trimming pared 0 bases from V and 8 bases from J, leaving 13 bases between. Germline V CDR1 and CDR2: MRHNA, SNTAGT. CDR3 nucleotide sequence: TGTGCCAGCAGTGACTCTGGAGGGGTAGGCGGCTACACCTTC. Its translation is CASSDSGGVGGYTF.

The chain uses TRBV2 and TRBJ1-6; 7 bases agree with TRBD1. Per the germline V gene, CDR1 is SNHLY and CDR2 is FYNNEI. J lost 6 bases, V lost 9 bases, and 11 bases had no gene match. This CDR3 comprises 15 residues. The CDR3 nucleotides read TGTGCCAGGAAGGAGGTGGGACAGTTTAATTCACCCCTCCACTTT. This codes for CARKEVGQFNSPLHF. Filled out from reference TRBV2 and TRBJ1-6, the complete variable domain reads EPEVTQTPSHQVTQMGQEVILRCVPISNHLYFYWYRQILGQKVEFLVSFYNNEISEKSEIFDDQFSVERPDGSNFTLKIRSTKLEDSAMYFCARKEVGQFNSPLHFGNGTRLTVT.

This chain connects TRBV10-3 to TRBJ1-4; D is uncertain. From germline, CDR1 is ENHRY and CDR2 SYGVKD. The CDR3 has 16 amino acids. Between the trimmed V and J ends, which lost 2 bases and 3 bases, there was a span of 13 bases. The DNA for the CDR3 is TGTGCCATCAGTGAGAGGGCTGACCTACCTAATGAAAAACTGTTTTTT. It codes for CAISERADLPNEKLFF.

The chain employs TRBV5-1 and TRBJ1-2; the D gene is possibly TRBD1 (5 bases). CDR3 length equals 14 residues. The germline CDR1 and CDR2 sequences are SGHRS and YFSETQ. V was trimmed by 0 bases and J by 7 bases, leaving 13 bases between them. The chain's CDR3 is CASSLEQGWRGYTF. The DNA for the CDR3 is TGCGCCAGCAGCTTGGAGCAGGGTTGGCGTGGCTACACCTTC. Filled out from reference TRBV5-1 and TRBJ1-2, the complete variable domain reads KAGVTQTPRYLIKTRGQQVTLSCSPISGHRSVSWYQQTPGQGLQFLFEYFSETQRNKGNFPGRFSGRQFSNSRSEMNVSTLELGDSALYLCASSLEQGWRGYTFGSGTRLTVV.

The CDR3 loop reads CASSLGAAIGYTF. CDR3 coding DNA: TGTGCCAGCAGCTTAGGGGCAGCTATTGGCTACACCTTC. The genes are TRBV7-9 and TRBJ1-2; D unresolved. This CDR3 contains 13 residues. Trimming stripped 1 base from V and 7 bases from J, with 10 bases between. CDR1 SEHNR and CDR2 FQNEAQ come from the germline V gene (reference sequence).

The V gene is TRBV4-3, the J gene TRBJ2-3; 9 positions match TRBD2. Trimming at V came to 0 bases and at J to 4 bases, leaving 8 bases not matched to a gene. In germline, CDR1 is LGHNA, CDR2 YSLEER. This CDR3 is built from 17 residues. The CDR3 nucleotides read TGCGCCAGCAGCCAAGATCGGCGGGAGGGCCTAGCAGATACGCAGTATTTT. It translates to CASSQDRREGLADTQYF.

This clone was found a few times. Other DNA sequences in the sample encode the same CDR3. The V and J genes are TRBV18 and TRBJ2-3; no reliable D call. Germline V gene data show CDR1 as KGHSH and CDR2 as LQKENI. V shed 3 bases and J shed 4 bases, with 2 bases lying between them. This CDR3 is built from 11 residues. The CDR3 protein is CASSPSDTQYF. The CDR3 DNA reads TGTGCCAGCTCACCCTCAGATACGCAGTATTTT.

Of note for this clone: Other DNA sequences of this sample code for an identical CDR3. The chain combines TRBV5-1 with TRBJ1-1; maybe TRBD1 (6 bases). Looked up from germline, CDR1 is SGHRS and CDR2 is YFSETQ. Deletions cut 3 bases from V and 0 bases from J, with 9 bases between. The CDR3 extends over 14 amino acids. The CDR3 DNA reads TGCGCCAGCAGCTCTACAGGGTTGAACACTGAAGCTTTCTTT. The encoded protein is CASSSTGLNTEAFF. The variable domain in full, with the rest retrieved from reference TRBV5-1 and TRBJ1-1, is KAGVTQTPRYLIKTRGQQVTLSCSPISGHRSVSWYQQTPGQGLQFLFEYFSETQRNKGNFPGRFSGRQFSNSRSEMNVSTLELGDSALYLCASSSTGLNTEAFFGQGTRLTVV.

The chain carries TRBV5-1 and TRBJ1-4; D remains ambiguous. The germline CDR1 and CDR2 sequences are SGHRS and YFSETQ. The CDR3 has 13 amino acids. With 2 bases removed from V and 11 bases from J, the gap between germline ends came to 13 bases. CDR3 amino acids: CASSFDGDGKLFF. CDR3 sequence (DNA): TGCGCCAGCAGCTTTGACGGTGATGGGAAACTGTTTTTT. Filled out from reference TRBV5-1 and TRBJ1-4, the complete variable domain reads KAGVTQTPRYLIKTRGQQVTLSCSPISGHRSVSWYQQTPGQGLQFLFEYFSETQRNKGNFPGRFSGRQFSNSRSEMNVSTLELGDSALYLCASSFDGDGKLFFGSGTQLSVL.

This sequence joins TRBV9 and TRBJ1-2, with TRBD1 as a possible D gene (5 bases). The V end was cut by 2 bases, the J end by 9 bases, with 14 bases between. Germline loops: CDR1 SGDLS, CDR2 YYNGEE. The CDR3 runs 13 residues. The DNA for the CDR3 is TGTGCCAGCAGCGTTGGGACGATGAGTAGCTACACCTTC. Residues: CASSVGTMSSYTF.

The chain is built from TRBV19 and TRBJ2-7; D ambiguous. The CDR3 is made up of 13 amino acids. V was shortened by 1 base and J by 2 bases, with 6 bases between the two germline ends. Germline V gene lookup returns CDR1 LNHDA and CDR2 SQIVND (reference sequence). CDR3 DNA sequence: TGTGCCAGTAGTATAGCGCACCCCTACGAGCAGTACTTC. It yields the protein CASSIAHPYEQYF.

The genes are TRBV28 and TRBJ2-5, with D tentatively TRBD1 (6 bases). CDR1 and CDR2 (germline): MDHEN, SYDVKM. This CDR3 is built from 13 residues. V shed 6 bases and J shed 5 bases, with 13 bases lying between them. The CDR3 spells CASRKDRRETQYF. The CDR3 DNA reads as TGTGCCAGCAGAAAAGACAGGCGGGAGACCCAGTACTTC.

This chain joins TRBV5-1 and TRBJ2-1; TRBD2 agrees at 8 bases. Germline CDR1 SGHRS, CDR2 YFSETQ. This CDR3 is built from 15 residues. The trim removed 4 bases at V and 8 bases at J, leaving 11 bases unmatched. CDR3 in amino acids: CASSPGGTSVDEQFF. The CDR3 DNA reads TGCGCCAGCAGCCCCGGTGGGACTAGTGTCGATGAGCAGTTCTTC.